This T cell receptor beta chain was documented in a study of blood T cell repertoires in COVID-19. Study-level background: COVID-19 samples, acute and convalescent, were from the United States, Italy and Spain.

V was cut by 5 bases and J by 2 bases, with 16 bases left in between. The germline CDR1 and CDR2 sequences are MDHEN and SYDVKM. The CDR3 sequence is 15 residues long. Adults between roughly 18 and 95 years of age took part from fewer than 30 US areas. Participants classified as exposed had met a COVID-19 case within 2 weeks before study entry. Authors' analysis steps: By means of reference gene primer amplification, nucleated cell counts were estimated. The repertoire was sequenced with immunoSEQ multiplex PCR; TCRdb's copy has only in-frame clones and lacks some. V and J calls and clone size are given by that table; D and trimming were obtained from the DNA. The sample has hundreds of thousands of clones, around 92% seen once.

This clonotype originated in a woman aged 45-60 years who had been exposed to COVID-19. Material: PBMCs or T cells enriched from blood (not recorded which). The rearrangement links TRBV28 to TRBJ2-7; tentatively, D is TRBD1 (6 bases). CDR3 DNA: TGTGCCAGCAGTCCCTTAACAGGGTTACCCTACGAGCAGTACTTC. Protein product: CASSPLTGLPYEQYF.